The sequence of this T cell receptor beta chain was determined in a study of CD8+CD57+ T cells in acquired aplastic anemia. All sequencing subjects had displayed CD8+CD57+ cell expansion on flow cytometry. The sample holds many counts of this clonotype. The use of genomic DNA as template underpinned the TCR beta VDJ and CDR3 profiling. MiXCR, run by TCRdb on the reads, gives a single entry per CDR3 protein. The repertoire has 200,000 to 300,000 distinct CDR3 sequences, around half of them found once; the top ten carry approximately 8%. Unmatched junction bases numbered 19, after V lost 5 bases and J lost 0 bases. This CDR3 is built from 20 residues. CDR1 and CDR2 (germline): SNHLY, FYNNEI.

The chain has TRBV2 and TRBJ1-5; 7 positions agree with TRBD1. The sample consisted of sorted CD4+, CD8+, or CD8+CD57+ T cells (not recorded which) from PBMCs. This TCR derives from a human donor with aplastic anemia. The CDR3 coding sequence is TGTGCCAGCAGTCAGACAGGGTTAGGAGGGAAAAATTATAGCAATCAGCCCCAGCATTTT. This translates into CASSQTGLGGKNYSNQPQHF.